The 5 T cell receptor beta chains listed next were all sequenced from one sample in a study of PD-1 blockade in classical Hodgkin lymphoma. Data came from immunoSEQ multiplex PCR; TCRdb stores just in-frame clones and leaves some out. The sample holds approximately 39,000 clones, over 65% seen once. Sample time point: cycle 4 day 1 (C4D1), after around six weeks of nivolumab. Each and every patient relapsed after autologous stem cell transplantation, and patients got differing brentuximab vedotin exposure. Sequencing was performed on peripheral blood mononuclear cells (PBMCs), taken before the fourth cycle of nivolumab. These receptors were obtained from a human donor with classical Hodgkin lymphoma.

The rearrangement links TRBV19 to TRBJ2-3, with 7 nucleotides matching TRBD1. After removal of 2 bases from V and 2 bases from J, the junction contained 10 bases not matched to a gene. Germline lookup yields CDR1 LNHDA and CDR2 SQIVND (reference sequence). This CDR3 contains 17 residues. CDR3 DNA: TGTGCCAGTAGTATAACCCAAGGGGGCGCTTCCACAGATACGCAGTATTTT. Its protein is CASSITQGGASTDTQYF.

Only a few counts were recorded for this clone. The chain links TRBV19 to TRBJ2-5, with D hard to call. In germline, CDR1 is LNHDA, CDR2 SQIVND (reference sequence). V was cut by 5 bases and J by 2 bases, with 12 bases left in between. The CDR3 is made up of 14 amino acids. CDR3 region: CASSFTTGQETQYF. CDR3 DNA: TGTGCCAGTAGTTTCACGACTGGGCAAGAGACCCAGTACTTC. Complete variable domain (other parts from reference TRBV19 and TRBJ2-5): DGGITQSPKYLFRKEGQNVTLSCEQNLNHDAMYWYRQDPGQGLRLIYYSQIVNDFQKGDIAEGYSVSREKKESFPLTVTSAQKNPTAFYLCASSFTTGQETQYFGPGTRLLVL.

V usage is TRBV5-1 and J usage is TRBJ2-3; TRBD1 might be the D (7 bases). CDR1 is SGHRS and CDR2 is YFSETQ in the germline V gene. Deletions cut 4 bases from V and 4 bases from J, with 19 bases between. The CDR3 loop spans 16 amino acids. The CDR3 loop is CASSRGTAEGADTQYF. CDR3 DNA: TGCGCCAGCAGCCGCGGGACAGCAGAAGGTGCAGATACGCAGTATTTT.

The V call is TRBV28, the J call TRBJ1-5, with unresolved D. The germline V gene encodes CDR1 MDHEN and CDR2 SYDVKM. Trimming removed 5 bases from V and 5 bases from J, with 10 bases in between. The CDR3 contains 13 residues. The CDR3 spells CASSPPTDQPQHF. The DNA for the CDR3 is TGTGCCAGCAGTCCCCCGACCGATCAGCCCCAGCATTTT.

The rearrangement joins TRBV7-9 to TRBJ2-5; 8 bases are a match to TRBD1. Germline V gene lookup returns CDR1 SEHNR and CDR2 FQNEAQ (reference sequence). The CDR3 sequence is 16 residues long. The J segment lost 2 bases and the V segment lost 5 bases, leaving 10 bases of the junction unmatched. CDR3 amino acids: CASSASRDRRQETQYF. The DNA for the CDR3 is TGTGCCAGCAGCGCCAGCCGGGACAGGAGACAAGAGACCCAGTACTTC.